This section outlines one T cell receptor (beta chain) sequence together with its context. Its antigen is not known. The germline V gene has CDR1 SGHAT and CDR2 FQDESV (reference sequence). This CDR3 comprises 15 residues. V lost 5 bases to trimming and J lost 2 bases; unmatched junction nucleotides: 8. The entry originates in a study of PD-L1 blockade in urothelial cancer. Study information: Bladder-origin urothelial cancer in males described about 85% of the roughly 29 patients. A median around 140,000 T cells were found in blood samples. Whole-study results and caveats: Pretreatment clonality of the blood TCR repertoire below the median was predictive of superior survival.

TCRdb keeps only in-frame clones here, not all; method: immunoSEQ multiplex PCR. The table shows 40,000 to 50,000 clones, with roughly 82% occurring only once. Time point meaning: peripheral blood 6 weeks after treatment start. Patients suffered from locally advanced or metastatic urothelial carcinoma. This clonotype originated in a man aged 55 to 70 with urothelial cancer. This chain connects TRBV11-1 to TRBJ2-7; 8 bases agree with TRBD2. Sample: PBMCs, taken around atezolizumab (anti-PD-L1) treatment. CDR3 coding DNA: TGTGCCAGCAGCCCCGCAGCGGGAGAGGCCTACGAGCAGTACTTC. Encoded protein: CASSPAAGEAYEQYF.